What follows are 19 T cell receptor beta chains derived from one specimen sequenced in a study of post-analysis software for immune sequencing data. These TCRs' antigens remain unknown. General observations from the study: Roughly 5 TRBV segments occurring more often in patients than controls included TRBV5-6, TRBV5-1 and TRBV20-1.

cDNA libraries for TCR beta contained unique molecular identifiers. TCRdb used MiXCR to reprocess the PCR reads, holding one entry per CDR3 protein. Found here are 450,000 to 700,000 distinct CDR3 sequences, 40% to 50% of them singletons; the top ten hold 1.7%. The sample consisted of blood. The receptors shown here come from a girl aged 10 to 17 with multiple sclerosis.

This clonotype turned up a few times. The chain couples TRBV20-1 to TRBJ2-3, with 9 bases matching TRBD2. Germline lookup yields CDR1 DFQATT and CDR2 SNEGSKA (reference sequence). V dropped 1 base and J dropped 4; count of bases not matched to a gene: 9. The CDR3 is made up of 16 amino acids. The CDR3 nucleotides are TGCAGTGCTAGAGGTGGTCTAGCGGGACTGGCAGATACGCAGTATTTT. It codes for CSARGGLAGLADTQYF.

The DNA for the CDR3 is TGCAGTGCTCAAAAGGACAGATTTGAGCAGTTCTTC. Its translation: CSAQKDRFEQFF. J is TRBJ2-1 and V is TRBV20-1; tentatively, D is TRBD1 (6 bases). CDR3 length equals 12 residues. Germline CDR1 DFQATT, CDR2 SNEGSKA (reference sequence). V gave up 5 bases and J gave up 9 bases, with 14 bases separating them.

The rearrangement links TRBV12-3 or TRBV12-4 to TRBJ2-7; TRBD1 matches at 7 bases. The J call may be faulty, since TRBJ2-5 better matches the DNA end. This CDR3 region has 15 residues. The DNA of the CDR3 is TGTGCCAGCAGTTTCATCCTGAGACAGGGCGGGACCCAGTACTTC. Its translation: CASSFILRQGGTQYF.

This clonotype has only one observation. V usage is TRBV13 and J usage is TRBJ1-1; 8 nucleotides agree with TRBD1. The CDR3 sequence is 14 residues long. Germline V gene data show CDR1 as PRHDT and CDR2 as FYEKMQ (reference sequence). Trimming removed 7 bases from V and 5 bases from J; junction bases left unmatched: 9. The CDR3 reads CASTLGQGATEAFF. The CDR3, as DNA: TGTGCCAGCACCCTGGGGCAGGGGGCGACTGAAGCTTTCTTT.

CDR3 residues: CASSQDPPGANTEAFF. The DNA of the CDR3 is TGTGCCAGCAGCCAAGATCCCCCCGGAGCGAACACTGAAGCTTTCTTT. This rearrangement joins TRBV3-1 to TRBJ1-1; D is ambiguous. Germline-derived CDR1 and CDR2 are LGHDT and YNNKEL (reference sequence). Trimming stripped 0 bases from V and 1 base from J, with 12 bases between. CDR3 length equals 16 residues.

V is TRBV12-3 or TRBV12-4 and J is TRBJ2-1, with D uncertain. Trimming shortened V by 4 bases and J by 7 bases, and 8 bases separated the two germline ends. The CDR3 runs to 12 residues. Here the CDR3 reads CASSYRRNEQFF. The CDR3 region has the DNA TGTGCCAGCAGTTATCGGCGGAATGAGCAGTTCTTC.

This clonotype was seen once. The chain uses TRBV12-3 or TRBV12-4 and TRBJ1-3; D is ambiguous. Trimming removed 7 bases at V and 4 bases at J, with 20 bases between. CDR3 length: 16 residues. CDR3 protein: CASITEGGISGNTIYF. CDR3 coding DNA: TGTGCCAGCATTACCGAGGGAGGAATTAGCGGAAACACCATATATTTT.

CDR3: CASSLGTGVNDEQFF. Here the CDR3 DNA reads TGTGCCAGCAGCCTCGGGACAGGGGTAAACGATGAGCAGTTCTTC. The chain carries TRBV11-2 and TRBJ2-1, with TRBD1 identical over 10 bases. Germline V gene lookup returns CDR1 SGHAT and CDR2 FQNNGV. V was clipped by 5 bases and J by 8 bases; unmatched bases: 9. CDR3 length: 15 residues.

This clonotype has just a few counts. This chain joins TRBV4-1 and TRBJ2-1; D not resolved. Germline values: CDR1 MGHRA, CDR2 YSYEKL. Deletions cut 3 bases from V and 7 bases from J, with 7 bases between. This CDR3 is 12 amino acids long. CDR3 DNA sequence: TGCGCCAGCAGCCACATTATGAATGAGCAGTTCTTC. It yields the protein CASSHIMNEQFF.

This clonotype was counted a few times. This sequence joins TRBV6-5 and TRBJ2-5; the match to TRBD2 covers 9 bases. The J call may be in error: the DNA end matches TRBJ2-7 better. Germline V gene sequence: CDR1 MNHEY, CDR2 SVGAGI. This CDR3 is 16 amino acids long. The DNA for the CDR3 is TGTGCCAGCAGTTACTCGGGGCGGGGGGGCCCTTACGAGCAGTACTTC. Its protein product is CASSYSGRGGPYEQYF.

The rearrangement uses TRBV3-1 and TRBJ1-5; no definite D call. Germline lookup yields CDR1 LGHDT and CDR2 YNNKEL (reference sequence). This CDR3 is 13 amino acids long. The V end lost 0 bases, the J end lost 7 bases, and 7 bases lay between the germline ends. CDR3 sequence (DNA): TGTGCCAGCAGCCAAGATCCAGAACAGCCCCAGCATTTT. Translation gives CASSQDPEQPQHF.

The chain couples TRBV5-1 to TRBJ2-1; 7 nucleotides line up with TRBD2. CDR3 length: 15 residues. The V and J ends lost 4 bases and 5 bases, in that order; junction bases with no gene match: 9. The germline gives CDR1 SGHRS, CDR2 YFSETQ. This chain's CDR3 is CASSPSDRGDNEQFF. CDR3 DNA sequence: TGCGCCAGCAGCCCCTCCGACCGGGGGGACAATGAGCAGTTCTTC.

Concerning this clonotype: Just one base apart from a much larger clone, this may be a read error. The genes are TRBV5-1 and TRBJ2-5; 7 positions match TRBD1. The CDR3 has 15 residues. The germline gives CDR1 SGHRS, CDR2 YFSETQ. Here the CDR3 reads CAGRPQGNRQETQYF. CDR3 nucleotide sequence: TGCGCCGGCAGACCACAGGGGAACAGACAAGAGACCCAGTACTTC.

This chain uses TRBV7-2 with TRBJ2-7; TRBD2 aligns across 7 bases. The CDR3 length is 14 residues. Germline assignment: CDR1 SGHTA and CDR2 FQGNSA. V shed 5 bases, J shed 2 bases, and the junction held 6 bases outside the gene matches. CDR3 sequence: CASSGGGGAYEQYF. In DNA form, the CDR3 reads TGTGCCAGCAGCGGAGGCGGGGGAGCCTACGAGCAGTACTTC.

The chain joins TRBV20-1 to TRBJ2-3, with a weak D call TRBD2 (5 bases). This CDR3 has 13 residues. CDR1 and CDR2 (germline): DFQATT, SNEGSKA (reference sequence). V lost 7 bases to trimming and J lost 2 bases, with 13 bases between them. The CDR3 is CSVRADFTDTQYF. CDR3 bases: TGCAGTGTTCGAGCGGACTTCACAGATACGCAGTATTTT.

This clonotype was detected only once. V usage is TRBV2 and J usage is TRBJ1-6; D is unresolved. V was pared by 7 bases and J by 10 bases, with 14 bases between. The germline V gene has CDR1 SNHLY and CDR2 FYNNEI. There are 13 residues in the CDR3. CDR3 region: CASKVIRESPLHF. The DNA for the CDR3 is TGTGCCAGCAAGGTCATTCGGGAATCACCCCTCCACTTT.

V and J are TRBV5-1 and TRBJ2-6, with TRBD2 matching 7 bases. Germline V gives CDR1 SGHRS, CDR2 YFSETQ. The CDR3 extends over 17 amino acids. J was trimmed by 2 bases and V by 1 base; bases with no gene match: 6. CDR3 sequence: CASSLYPLAAGANVLTF. The CDR3 nucleotides are TGCGCCAGCAGCTTGTATCCTCTAGCGGCTGGGGCCAACGTCCTGACTTTC.

The chain links TRBV7-9 to TRBJ2-4; the match to TRBD1 covers 8 bases. CDR1 and CDR2 (germline): SEHNR, FQNEAQ (reference sequence). The CDR3 loop spans 15 amino acids. V was pared by 5 bases and J by 6 bases, with 9 bases of the junction left unmatched. CDR3 sequence reads: CASSGTGGYGNIQYF. In DNA, the CDR3 is TGTGCCAGCAGCGGCACAGGGGGATATGGAAACATTCAGTACTTC.

The rearrangement uses TRBV20-1 and TRBJ2-5, with 14 bases lining up with TRBD2. V shed 3 bases and J 5 bases; nucleotides not matched to a gene: 5. This CDR3 has 15 residues. Germline V lookup: CDR1 DFQATT, CDR2 SNEGSKA (reference sequence). The CDR3 DNA sequence: TGCAGTGCTAGGTCGACTAGCGGGAGGGCGGAGACCCAGTACTTC. This gives the protein CSARSTSGRAETQYF.